Presented here are 11 T cell receptor beta chains from one specimen sequenced in a study of blood T cells in healthy people across ages. A second PCR of about 6 to 11 cycles used a sample-barcoded 5' primer and a J-beta primer mix. Each CDR3 protein gets one entry after TCRdb re-called the 5' RACE reads with MiXCR. The table records over 600,000 distinct CDR3 sequences, about 45% of them present only once. Sequencing used blood. The receptors were gathered from a man at least 80 years old in good health.

V usage is TRBV27 and J usage is TRBJ2-7; 7 positions match TRBD1. J lost 0 bases, V lost 5 bases, and 13 bases had no gene match. This CDR3 has 17 amino acids. CDR1 is MNHEY, CDR2 SMNVEV, per germline (reference sequence). The CDR3 here is CASSTSSRGTVSYEQYF. In DNA, the CDR3 is TGTGCCAGCAGTACTTCTTCTCGTGGGACAGTCTCCTACGAGCAGTACTTC.

The V call is TRBV11-3, the J call TRBJ2-3; D possibly matches TRBD1 or TRBD2 (5 bases each). Looked up from germline, CDR1 is SGHNT and CDR2 is YENEEA. V gave up 1 base and J gave up 2 bases, with 16 bases separating them. There are 17 residues in the CDR3. CDR3 DNA: TGTGCCAGCAGCTTAGTTTATTCCGGGACCATCACAGATACGCAGTATTTT. Amino acid sequence: CASSLVYSGTITDTQYF.

The chain uses TRBV2 and TRBJ1-6; tentatively, D is TRBD1 (5 bases). Trimming took 6 bases from V and 8 from J, leaving 11 bases between them. CDR3 length: 13 amino acids. The germline gives CDR1 SNHLY, CDR2 FYNNEI. CDR3 coding DNA: TGTGCCAGCAGGCGCCGGGGGGATTCACCCCTCCACTTT. Translating gives CASRRRGDSPLHF.

The J gene is TRBJ1-2, the V gene TRBV4-1; D is possibly TRBD1 (5 bases). Germline loops: CDR1 MGHRA, CDR2 YSYEKL. With 3 bases removed from V and 5 bases from J, the gap between germline ends came to 10 bases. This CDR3 contains 13 residues. CDR3 sequence (DNA): TGCGCCAGCAGCCAGATGGGGGATTATGGCTACACCTTC. Its translation: CASSQMGDYGYTF.

The chain joins TRBV20-1 to TRBJ2-1; the match to TRBD2 covers 7 bases. CDR1 is DFQATT, CDR2 SNEGSKA, per germline (reference sequence). The CDR3 sequence is 14 residues long. Trimming removed 4 bases from V and 7 bases from J; junction bases left unmatched: 10. This CDR3 is CSANQPMGGNEQFF. The CDR3 bases are TGCAGTGCTAATCAGCCGATGGGGGGGAATGAGCAGTTCTTC.

The CDR3, as DNA: TGTGCCAGCACACCCCCTAGCGGAAATTACAATGAGCAGTTCTTC. This translates into CASTPPSGNYNEQFF. This chain joins TRBV25-1 and TRBJ2-1; 7 bases map to TRBD2. Germline values: CDR1 MGHDK, CDR2 SYGVNS. Losses at the gene ends were 7 bases for V and 4 bases for J; bases not matched to a gene: 10. The CDR3 sequence is 15 residues long.

V usage is TRBV6-2 or TRBV6-3 and J usage is TRBJ2-7; TRBD1 matches at 9 bases. Per germline, CDR1 MNHEY and CDR2 SVGEGT. There are 14 residues in the CDR3. Trimming took 8 bases from V and 6 from J; bases not matched to a gene: 11. Here the CDR3 reads CASLPLGTGTEQYF. As DNA, the CDR3 is TGTGCCAGCCTTCCCCTCGGGACAGGGACCGAGCAGTACTTC.

The chain carries TRBV7-9 and TRBJ1-2; 7 positions agree with TRBD1. The germline V gene encodes CDR1 SEHNR and CDR2 FQNEAQ (reference sequence). V trimming: 3 bases; J trimming: 8 bases; junction bases outside the gene matches: 3. This CDR3 comprises 12 residues. The CDR3, as DNA: TGTGCCAGCAGCTTGACAGGGATCGGCTACACCTTC. Protein product: CASSLTGIGYTF.

The chain joins TRBV7-2 to TRBJ2-3; 9 bases map to TRBD2. V gave up 5 bases and J gave up 5 bases; unmatched junction bases: 8. CDR1 SGHTA and CDR2 FQGNSA come from the germline V gene. CDR3 length equals 15 residues. The DNA of the CDR3 is TGTGCCAGCAGCGCCTTAGCGGGGGAGATAGATACGCAGTATTTT. Translated: CASSALAGEIDTQYF.

This clonotype was observed a few times. The genes are TRBV7-2 and TRBJ2-7; perhaps TRBD2 as D (7 bases). V was clipped by 5 bases and J by 5 bases, with 19 bases between them. Germline V gene data show CDR1 as SGHTA and CDR2 as FQGNSA. The CDR3 is 15 residues long. CDR3 sequence reads: CASSGSWTRGNEQYF. The DNA for the CDR3 is TGTGCCAGCAGCGGTAGCTGGACTAGGGGGAACGAGCAGTACTTC.

The V gene is TRBV20-1, the J gene TRBJ2-7; 7 bases agree with TRBD1. CDR3 length equals 15 residues. Germline CDR1 and CDR2: DFQATT and SNEGSKA (reference sequence). The V segment lost 3 bases and the J segment 8 bases; nucleotides outside the gene matches: 16. The CDR3 reads CSARRETGTPTQQYF. DNA for the CDR3: TGCAGTGCTAGGCGCGAGACAGGGACACCTACACAGCAGTACTTC.